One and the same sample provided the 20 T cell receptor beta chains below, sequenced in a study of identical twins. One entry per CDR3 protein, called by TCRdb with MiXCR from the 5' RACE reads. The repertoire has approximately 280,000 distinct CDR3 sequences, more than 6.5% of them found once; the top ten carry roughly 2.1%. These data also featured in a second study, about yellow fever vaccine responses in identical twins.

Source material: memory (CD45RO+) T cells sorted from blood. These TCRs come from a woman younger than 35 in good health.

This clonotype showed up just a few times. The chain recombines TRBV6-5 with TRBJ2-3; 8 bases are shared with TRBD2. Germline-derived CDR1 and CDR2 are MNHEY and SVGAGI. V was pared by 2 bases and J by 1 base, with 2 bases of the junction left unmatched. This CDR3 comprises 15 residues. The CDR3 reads CASSYMREGTDTQYF. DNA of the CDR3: TGTGCCAGCAGTTACATGCGGGAGGGCACAGATACGCAGTATTTT.

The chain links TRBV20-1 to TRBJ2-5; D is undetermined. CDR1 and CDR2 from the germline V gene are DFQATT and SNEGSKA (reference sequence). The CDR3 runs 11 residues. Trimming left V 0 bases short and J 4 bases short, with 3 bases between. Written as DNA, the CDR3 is TGCAGTGCTAGAGATACAGAGACCCAGTACTTC. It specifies CSARDTETQYF.

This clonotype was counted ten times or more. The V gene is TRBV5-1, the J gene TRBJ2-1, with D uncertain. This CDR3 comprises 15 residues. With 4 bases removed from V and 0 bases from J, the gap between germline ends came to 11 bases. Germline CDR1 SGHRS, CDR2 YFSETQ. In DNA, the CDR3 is TGCGCCAGCAGCGTCCACTTGAGCTCCTACAATGAGCAGTTCTTC. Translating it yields CASSVHLSSYNEQFF. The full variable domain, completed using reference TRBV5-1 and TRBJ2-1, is KAGVTQTPRYLIKTRGQQVTLSCSPISGHRSVSWYQQTPGQGLQFLFEYFSETQRNKGNFPGRFSGRQFSNSRSEMNVSTLELGDSALYLCASSVHLSSYNEQFFGPGTRLTVL.

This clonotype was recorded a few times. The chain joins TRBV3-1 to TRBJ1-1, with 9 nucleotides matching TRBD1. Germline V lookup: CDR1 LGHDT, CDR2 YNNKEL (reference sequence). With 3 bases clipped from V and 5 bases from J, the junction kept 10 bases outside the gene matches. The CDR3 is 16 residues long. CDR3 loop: CASSHRTGAGFTEAFF. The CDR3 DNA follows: TGTGCCAGCAGCCACCGGACAGGGGCCGGTTTTACTGAAGCTTTCTTT.

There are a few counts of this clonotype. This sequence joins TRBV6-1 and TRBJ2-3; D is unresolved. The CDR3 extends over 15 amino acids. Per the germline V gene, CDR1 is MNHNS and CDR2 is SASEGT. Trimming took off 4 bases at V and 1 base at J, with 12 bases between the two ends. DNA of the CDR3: TGTGCCAGCAGTGCGGACCGAATCGGCACAGATACGCAGTATTTT. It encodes CASSADRIGTDTQYF.

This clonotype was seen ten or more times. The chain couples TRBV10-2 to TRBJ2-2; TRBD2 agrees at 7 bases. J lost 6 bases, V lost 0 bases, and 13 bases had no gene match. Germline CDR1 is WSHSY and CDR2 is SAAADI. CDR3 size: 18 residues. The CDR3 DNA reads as TGCGCCAGCAGTGAGTCCAGGACTAGTCCCCGGGGGTCCGGGGAGCTGTTTTTT. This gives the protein CASSESRTSPRGSGELFF.

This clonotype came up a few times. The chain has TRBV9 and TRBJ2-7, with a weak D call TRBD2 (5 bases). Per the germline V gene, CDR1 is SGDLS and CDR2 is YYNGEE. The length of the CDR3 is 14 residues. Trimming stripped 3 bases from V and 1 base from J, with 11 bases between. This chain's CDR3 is CASSGIGSSYEQYF. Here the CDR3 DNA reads TGTGCCAGCAGCGGTATAGGGAGTTCCTACGAGCAGTACTTC.

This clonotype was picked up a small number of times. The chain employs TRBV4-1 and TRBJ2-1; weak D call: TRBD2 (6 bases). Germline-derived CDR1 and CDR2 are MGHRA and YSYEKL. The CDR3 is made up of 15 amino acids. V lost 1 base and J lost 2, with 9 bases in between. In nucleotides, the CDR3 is TGCGCCAGCAGCCAAGTTCTAGCGACCTACAATGAGCAGTTCTTC. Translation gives CASSQVLATYNEQFF.

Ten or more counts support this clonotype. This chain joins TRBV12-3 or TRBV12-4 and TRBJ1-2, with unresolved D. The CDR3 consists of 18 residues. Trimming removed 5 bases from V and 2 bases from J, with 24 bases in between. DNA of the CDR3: TGTGCCAGCAGTCCCTATGGATCCACAAGGTCTTCAAACTATGGCTACACCTTC. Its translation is CASSPYGSTRSSNYGYTF.

DNA for the CDR3: TGTGCCACCAGTGATGGAGGGTTCGGGGCCAACGTCCTGACTTTC. It codes for CATSDGGFGANVLTF. V and J are TRBV24-1 and TRBJ2-6, with a weak D call TRBD2 (6 bases). The CDR3 has 15 residues. Trimming shortened V by 3 bases and J by 4 bases, and 9 bases separated the two germline ends. CDR1 and CDR2 (germline): KGHDR, SFDVKD.

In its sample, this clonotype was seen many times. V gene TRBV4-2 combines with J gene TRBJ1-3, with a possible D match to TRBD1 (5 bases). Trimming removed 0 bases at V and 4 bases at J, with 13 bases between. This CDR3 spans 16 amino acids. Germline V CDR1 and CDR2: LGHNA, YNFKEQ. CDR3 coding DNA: TGTGCCAGCAGCCAAGATCACCAGGGAAGGGGAAACACCATATATTTT. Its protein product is CASSQDHQGRGNTIYF.

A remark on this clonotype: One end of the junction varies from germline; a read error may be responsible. CDR3 nucleotide sequence: TGCGCCAGCAGATTGGACAGCACAGATACGCAGTATTTT. Translating gives CASRLDSTDTQYF. V gene TRBV5-1 combines with J gene TRBJ2-3, with no clear D. The CDR3 is 13 amino acids. The germline V gene has CDR1 SGHRS and CDR2 YFSETQ.

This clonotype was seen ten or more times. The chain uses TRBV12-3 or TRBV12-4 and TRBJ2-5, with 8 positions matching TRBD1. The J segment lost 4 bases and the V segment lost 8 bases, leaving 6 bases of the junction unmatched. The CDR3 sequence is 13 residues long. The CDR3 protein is CASRQGSGETQYF. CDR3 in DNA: TGTGCCAGCCGACAGGGGAGTGGAGAGACCCAGTACTTC.

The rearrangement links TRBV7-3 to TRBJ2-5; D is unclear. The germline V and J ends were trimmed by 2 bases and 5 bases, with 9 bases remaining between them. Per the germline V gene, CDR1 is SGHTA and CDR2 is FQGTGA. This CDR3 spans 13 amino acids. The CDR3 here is CASSLSSLETQYF. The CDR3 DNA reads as TGTGCCAGCAGCTTATCTAGTTTGGAGACCCAGTACTTC.

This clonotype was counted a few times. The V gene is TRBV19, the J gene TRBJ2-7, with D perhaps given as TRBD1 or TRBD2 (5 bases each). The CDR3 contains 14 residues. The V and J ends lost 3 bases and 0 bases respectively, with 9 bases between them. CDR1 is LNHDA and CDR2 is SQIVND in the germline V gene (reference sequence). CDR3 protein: CASSMGPISYEQYF. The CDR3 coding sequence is TGTGCCAGTAGTATGGGACCAATCTCCTACGAGCAGTACTTC.

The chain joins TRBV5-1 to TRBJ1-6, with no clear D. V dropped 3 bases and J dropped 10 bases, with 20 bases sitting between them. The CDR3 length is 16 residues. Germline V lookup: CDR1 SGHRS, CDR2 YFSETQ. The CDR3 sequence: CASSWTVGATKSPLHF. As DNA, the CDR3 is TGCGCCAGCAGCTGGACCGTGGGTGCCACTAAATCACCCCTCCACTTT. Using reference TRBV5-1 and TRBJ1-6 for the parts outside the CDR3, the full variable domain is KAGVTQTPRYLIKTRGQQVTLSCSPISGHRSVSWYQQTPGQGLQFLFEYFSETQRNKGNFPGRFSGRQFSNSRSEMNVSTLELGDSALYLCASSWTVGATKSPLHFGNGTRLTVT.

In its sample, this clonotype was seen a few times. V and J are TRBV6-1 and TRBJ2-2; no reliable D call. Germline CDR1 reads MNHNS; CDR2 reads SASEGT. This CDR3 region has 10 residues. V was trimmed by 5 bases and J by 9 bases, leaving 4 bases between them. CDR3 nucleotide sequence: TGTGCCAGCAGTAGAAGGGAGCTGTTTTTT. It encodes CASSRRELFF.

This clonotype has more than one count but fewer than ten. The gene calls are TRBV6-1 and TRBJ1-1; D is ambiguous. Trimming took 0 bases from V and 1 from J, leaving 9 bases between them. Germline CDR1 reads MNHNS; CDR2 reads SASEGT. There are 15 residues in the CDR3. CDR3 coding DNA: TGTGCCAGCAGTGAAGCAGCCGGATGGAACACTGAAGCTTTCTTT. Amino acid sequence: CASSEAAGWNTEAFF.

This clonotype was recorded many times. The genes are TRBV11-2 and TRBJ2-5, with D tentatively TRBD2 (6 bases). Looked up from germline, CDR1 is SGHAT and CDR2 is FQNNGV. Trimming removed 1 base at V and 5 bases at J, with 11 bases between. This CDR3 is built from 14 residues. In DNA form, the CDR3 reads TGTGCCAGCAGCTTAGGTCGGGAGCGGGAGACCCAGTACTTC. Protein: CASSLGRERETQYF.

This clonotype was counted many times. CDR3 DNA: TGTGCCAGCAGCTTAGGGGGGAGGGTGGGGGACACTGAAGCTTTCTTT. It yields the protein CASSLGGRVGDTEAFF. The chain couples TRBV7-6 to TRBJ1-1, with a weak D call TRBD1 (5 bases). There are 16 residues in the CDR3. Per germline, CDR1 SGHVS and CDR2 FNYEAQ. V was pared by 1 base and J by 3 bases, with 15 bases between.